This T cell receptor (beta chain) derives from a study of T cells in Graves' hyperthyroidism and ophthalmopathy. Calling Graves' hyperthyroidism stable meant ophthalmopathy did not progress within 18 months. V gave up 3 bases and J gave up 4 bases; unmatched junction bases: 11. CDR1 and CDR2 from the germline V gene are DFQATT and SNEGSKA (reference sequence). The CDR3 length is 16 residues. The source material, RNA transcripts, was used to amplify TCR beta CDR3 regions. TCR CDR3 underwent first-round RT-PCR with the HTBI primer set. In TCRdb, the multiplex PCR reads were re-called with MiXCR into one record per CDR3 protein. In the table there are about 500,000 distinct CDR3 sequences, roughly 17% of which are singletons. This clonotype was counted at least ten times.

The rearrangement uses TRBV20-1 and TRBJ2-3; TRBD2 agrees at 9 bases. Sequencing was carried out using blood. This TCR was recovered from a woman aged 18-30 years with Graves' hyperthyroidism. CDR3 DNA: TGCAGTGCTAGGTCCCCGGTAGCGGGAGTCGCAGATACGCAGTATTTT. It yields the protein CSARSPVAGVADTQYF.